This entry lists 16 T cell receptor beta chains sequenced from one sample in a study of human T cells and chemical hapten exposure. Time point noted: patch test 1, 2 weeks after DPC sensitization. The treatment was: therapeutic diphenylcyclopropenone sensitization with weekly scalp DPC. TCRdb reprocessed the RACE reads via MiXCR and lists one record per CDR3 protein. The data hold more than 150,000 distinct CDR3 sequences, with 13% to 15% observed a single time. The sequenced sample was whole blood, obtained in connection with sensitization to the hapten diphenylcyclopropenone (DPC). These receptors were obtained from a woman aged 25 to 39 with alopecia areata. Some clones in this sample may be carry-over from other donors' samples.

This clonotype has only a few counts. The genes are TRBV12-3 or TRBV12-4 and TRBJ1-1, with a weak D call TRBD1 (5 bases). The CDR3 is 12 residues long. Trimming left V 10 bases short and J 5 bases short, with 14 bases between. CDR3 sequence: CATTWGGTEAFF. The CDR3 DNA follows: TGTGCCACGACTTGGGGGGGAACTGAAGCTTTCTTT.

The V and J genes are TRBV6-5 and TRBJ2-7; no definite D call. The germline V gene encodes CDR1 MNHEY and CDR2 SVGAGI. The CDR3 is made up of 16 amino acids. Trimming pared 5 bases from V and 0 bases from J, leaving 17 bases between. The CDR3 region has the DNA TGTGCCAGCAGTCCCGATGGGCAGAGGAGCTCCTACGAGCAGTACTTC. Its translation is CASSPDGQRSSYEQYF.

The rearrangement joins TRBV7-9 to TRBJ1-1; D possibly corresponds to TRBD1 (6 bases). This CDR3 is 13 amino acids long. Trimming left V 5 bases short and J 11 bases short, with 18 bases between. Germline V lookup: CDR1 SEHNR, CDR2 FQNEAQ (reference sequence). In DNA, the CDR3 is TGTGCCAGCAGCGAGGACAGAAGCCGGGGGGCTTTCTTT. Protein product: CASSEDRSRGAFF.

The rearrangement joins TRBV20-1 to TRBJ2-5; D is ambiguous. The CDR3 runs to 15 residues. Trimming took off 2 bases at V and 0 bases at J, with 13 bases between the two ends. The germline V gene encodes CDR1 DFQATT and CDR2 SNEGSKA (reference sequence). The CDR3 DNA sequence: TGCAGTGCTAGAAACCTTTTGTGGGACCAAGAGACCCAGTACTTC. Translated, it gives CSARNLLWDQETQYF.

The chain is built from TRBV9 and TRBJ2-7; 10 nucleotides align to TRBD1. With 0 bases clipped from V and 3 bases from J, the junction kept 6 bases outside the gene matches. The CDR3 runs 16 residues. In germline, CDR1 is SGDLS, CDR2 YYNGEE. The CDR3, as DNA: TGTGCCAGCAGCGTAGCTCCAGGGACAGGGGACTACGAGCAGTACTTC. Amino acid sequence: CASSVAPGTGDYEQYF.

The table lists this clonotype with a few counts. J is TRBJ1-3 and V is TRBV7-2, with 9 bases matching TRBD1. Germline V gene lookup returns CDR1 SGHTA and CDR2 FQGNSA. With 3 bases clipped from V and 0 bases from J, the junction kept 9 bases outside the gene matches. The CDR3 runs 18 residues. CDR3 in amino acids: CASSFLLQTGGSGNTIYF. CDR3 nucleotides: TGTGCCAGCAGCTTCCTACTACAGACAGGGGGCTCTGGAAACACCATATATTTT.

This clonotype was observed a single time. Germline and junction disagree at one end, which may indicate a read error. The chain links TRBV9 to TRBJ1-1; weak D call: TRBD1 (6 bases). Germline CDR1 is SGDLS and CDR2 is YYNGEE. The CDR3 runs to 17 residues. CDR3 residues: CASSVDPIGGLKTEAFF. The CDR3 DNA reads TGTGCCAGCAGCGTAGACCCCATTGGGGGGCTGAAGACTGAAGCTTTCTTT.

This chain connects TRBV20-1 to TRBJ2-6; D is unclear. The CDR3 runs 13 residues. V lost 3 bases and J lost 0, with 3 bases in between. Germline V lookup: CDR1 DFQATT, CDR2 SNEGSKA (reference sequence). The CDR3 DNA sequence: TGCAGTGCTAGCAGCTCTGGGGCCAACGTCCTGACTTTC. It translates to CSASSSGANVLTF.

This clonotype appeared a few times. V is TRBV11-2 and J is TRBJ2-5, with D tentatively TRBD1 (6 bases). CDR3 length: 14 residues. The germline CDR1 and CDR2 sequences are SGHAT and FQNNGV. Trimming took off 5 bases at V and 4 bases at J, with 14 bases between the two ends. The CDR3 is CASSELGALETQYF. For the CDR3, the DNA is TGTGCCAGCAGCGAACTGGGGGCGTTAGAGACCCAGTACTTC.

The J gene is TRBJ2-1, the V gene TRBV29-1; 10 bases fit TRBD2. This CDR3 spans 15 amino acids. Germline values: CDR1 SQVTM, CDR2 ANQGSEA. The V gene end was trimmed by 4 bases and the J gene end by 1 base; junction bases not matched to a gene: 4. CDR3 sequence reads: CSVADSGGSYNEQFF. CDR3 bases: TGCAGCGTTGCGGATAGCGGGGGGTCCTACAATGAGCAGTTCTTC.

The chain combines TRBV20-1 with TRBJ1-5, with 8 bases aligning to TRBD1. The V segment lost 0 bases and the J segment 6 bases; nucleotides outside the gene matches: 7. CDR1 is DFQATT, CDR2 SNEGSKA, per germline (reference sequence). This CDR3 spans 15 amino acids. In DNA, the CDR3 is TGCAGTGCTAGAGATCCAGGGGGCTTTTCTCAGCCCCAGCATTTT. Its protein is CSARDPGGFSQPQHF.

This clonotype was recorded at least ten times. This rearrangement joins TRBV18 to TRBJ1-4, with no clear D. Germline V lookup: CDR1 KGHSH, CDR2 LQKENI. This CDR3 has 16 amino acids. V gave up 0 bases and J gave up 0 bases, with 8 bases separating them. This CDR3 reads CASSPPPAATNEKLFF. The CDR3 nucleotides read TGTGCCAGCTCACCACCCCCGGCCGCAACTAATGAAAAACTGTTTTTT.

This clonotype was counted only a few times. This chain connects TRBV2 to TRBJ1-1; D is unresolved. The CDR3 covers 14 residues. Germline loops: CDR1 SNHLY, CDR2 FYNNEI. Trimming took off 2 bases at V and 1 base at J, with 8 bases between the two ends. CDR3 bases: TGTGCCAGCAGTGAAACGGGCCGGAACACTGAAGCTTTCTTT. Translating it yields CASSETGRNTEAFF.

This clonotype occurred many times. This rearrangement joins TRBV29-1 to TRBJ1-1, with D perhaps matching TRBD1 (6 bases). Trimming removed 4 bases from V and 3 bases from J, with 12 bases in between. The CDR3 is 13 residues long. Per germline, CDR1 SQVTM and CDR2 ANQGSEA. The CDR3 DNA follows: TGCAGCGTTGTTTCCAGGGGCGACACTGAAGCTTTCTTT. Amino acids: CSVVSRGDTEAFF.

This clonotype was seen a handful of times. V gene TRBV25-1 combines with J gene TRBJ2-7; D gene ambiguous. With 7 bases removed from V and 4 bases from J, the gap between germline ends came to 14 bases. Germline V gene data show CDR1 as MGHDK and CDR2 as SYGVNS. This CDR3 has 13 residues. The CDR3 reads CASTDADQYEQYF. The DNA for the CDR3 is TGTGCCAGCACCGACGCGGATCAGTACGAGCAGTACTTC.

This clonotype was detected a few times. This chain connects TRBV2 to TRBJ1-5; the match to TRBD1 covers 10 bases. The J segment lost 7 bases and the V segment lost 5 bases, leaving 8 bases of the junction unmatched. Germline V gives CDR1 SNHLY, CDR2 FYNNEI. This CDR3 has 15 residues. In DNA form, the CDR3 reads TGTGCCAGCAGTCCCAACCGGGACAGGGGCCAGCCCCAGCATTTT. It specifies CASSPNRDRGQPQHF.